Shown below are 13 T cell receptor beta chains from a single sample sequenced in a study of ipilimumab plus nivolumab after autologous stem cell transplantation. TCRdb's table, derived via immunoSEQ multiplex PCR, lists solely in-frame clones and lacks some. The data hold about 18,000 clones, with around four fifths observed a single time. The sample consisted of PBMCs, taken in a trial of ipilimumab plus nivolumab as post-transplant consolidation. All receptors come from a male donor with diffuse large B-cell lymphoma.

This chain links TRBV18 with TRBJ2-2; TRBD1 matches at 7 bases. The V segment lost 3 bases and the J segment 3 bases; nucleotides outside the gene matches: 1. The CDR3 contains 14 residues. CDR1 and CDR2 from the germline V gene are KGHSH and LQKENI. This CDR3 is CASSPGQYTGELFF. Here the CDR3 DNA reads TGTGCCAGCTCACCGGGACAGTACACCGGGGAGCTGTTTTTT.

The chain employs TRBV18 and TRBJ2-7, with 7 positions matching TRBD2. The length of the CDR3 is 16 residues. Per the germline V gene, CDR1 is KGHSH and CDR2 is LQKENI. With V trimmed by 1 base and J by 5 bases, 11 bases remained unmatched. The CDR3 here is CASSPQTQAGRNEQYF. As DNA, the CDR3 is TGTGCCAGCTCACCACAAACCCAAGCGGGGCGAAACGAGCAGTACTTC.

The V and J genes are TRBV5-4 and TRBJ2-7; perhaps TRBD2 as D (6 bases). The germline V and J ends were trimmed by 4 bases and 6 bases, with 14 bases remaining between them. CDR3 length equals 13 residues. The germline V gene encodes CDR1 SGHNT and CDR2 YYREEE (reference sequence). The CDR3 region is CASSHILGGEQYF. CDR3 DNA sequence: TGTGCCAGCAGCCATATTCTGGGGGGCGAGCAGTACTTC.

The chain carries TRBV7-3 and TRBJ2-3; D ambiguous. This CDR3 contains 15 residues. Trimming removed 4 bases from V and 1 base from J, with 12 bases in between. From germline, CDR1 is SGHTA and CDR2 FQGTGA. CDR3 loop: CASSSGVRGTDTQYF. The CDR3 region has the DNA TGTGCCAGCAGCTCGGGCGTTAGGGGCACAGATACGCAGTATTTT.

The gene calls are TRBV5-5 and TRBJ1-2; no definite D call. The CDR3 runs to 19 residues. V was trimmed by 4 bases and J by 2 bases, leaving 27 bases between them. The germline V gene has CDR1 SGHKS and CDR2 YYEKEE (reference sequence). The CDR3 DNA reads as TGTGCCAGCAGCGAGGACGGATCTTACTTCGCCCTCTCCAACTATGGCTACACCTTC. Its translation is CASSEDGSYFALSNYGYTF.

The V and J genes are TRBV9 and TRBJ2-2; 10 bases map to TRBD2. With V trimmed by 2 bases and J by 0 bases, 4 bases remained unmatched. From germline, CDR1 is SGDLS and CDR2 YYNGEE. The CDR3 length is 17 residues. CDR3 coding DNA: TGTGCCAGCAGCGTGATAGCGGGGGGAGCGAACACCGGGGAGCTGTTTTTT. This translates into CASSVIAGGANTGELFF.

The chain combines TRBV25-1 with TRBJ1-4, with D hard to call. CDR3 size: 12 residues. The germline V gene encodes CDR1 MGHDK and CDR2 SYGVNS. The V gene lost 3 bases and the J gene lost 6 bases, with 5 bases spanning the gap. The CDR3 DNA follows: TGTGCCAGCAGTGACGGTCATGAAAAACTGTTTTTT. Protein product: CASSDGHEKLFF.

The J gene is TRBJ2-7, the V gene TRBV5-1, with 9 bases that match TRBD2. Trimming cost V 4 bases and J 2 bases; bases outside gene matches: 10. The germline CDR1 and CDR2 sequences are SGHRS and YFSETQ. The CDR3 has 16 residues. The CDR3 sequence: CASSARAGGHTYEQYF. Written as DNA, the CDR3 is TGCGCCAGCAGCGCGAGGGCGGGGGGGCATACCTACGAGCAGTACTTC.

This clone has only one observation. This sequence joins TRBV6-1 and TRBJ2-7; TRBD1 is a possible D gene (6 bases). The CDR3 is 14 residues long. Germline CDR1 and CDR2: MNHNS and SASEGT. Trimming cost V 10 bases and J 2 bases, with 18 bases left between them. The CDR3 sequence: CATTRTRTAYEQYF. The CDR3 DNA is TGTGCCACCACCCGAACCCGGACAGCCTACGAGCAGTACTTC.

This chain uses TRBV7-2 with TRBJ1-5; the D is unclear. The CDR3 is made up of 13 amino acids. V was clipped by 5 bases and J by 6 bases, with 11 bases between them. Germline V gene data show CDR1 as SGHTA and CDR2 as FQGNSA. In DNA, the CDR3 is TGTGCCAGCAGCCCCCCTGATGTTCAGCCCCAGCATTTT. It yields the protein CASSPPDVQPQHF.

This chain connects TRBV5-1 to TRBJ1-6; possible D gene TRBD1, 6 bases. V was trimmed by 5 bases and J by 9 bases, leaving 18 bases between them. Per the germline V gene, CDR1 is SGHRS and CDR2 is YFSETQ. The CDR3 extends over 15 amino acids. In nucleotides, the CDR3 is TGCGCCAGCAGAATACAGGGTGGGCTGGGTTCACCCCTCCACTTT. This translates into CASRIQGGLGSPLHF.

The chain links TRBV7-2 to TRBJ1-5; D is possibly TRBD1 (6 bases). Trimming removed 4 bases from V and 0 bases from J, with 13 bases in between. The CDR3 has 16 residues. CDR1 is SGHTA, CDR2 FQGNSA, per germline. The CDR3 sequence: CASSYGTPYSNQPQHF. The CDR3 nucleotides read TGTGCCAGCAGCTACGGGACACCTTATAGCAATCAGCCCCAGCATTTT.

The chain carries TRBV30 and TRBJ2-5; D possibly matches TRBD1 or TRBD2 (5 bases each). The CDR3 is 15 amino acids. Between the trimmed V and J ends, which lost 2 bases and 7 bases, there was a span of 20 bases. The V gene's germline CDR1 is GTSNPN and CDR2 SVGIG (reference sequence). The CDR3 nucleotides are TGTGCCTGGAGTCCCAGGGCGGCGGGTGGAGGGACCCAGTACTTC. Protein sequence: CAWSPRAAGGGTQYF.